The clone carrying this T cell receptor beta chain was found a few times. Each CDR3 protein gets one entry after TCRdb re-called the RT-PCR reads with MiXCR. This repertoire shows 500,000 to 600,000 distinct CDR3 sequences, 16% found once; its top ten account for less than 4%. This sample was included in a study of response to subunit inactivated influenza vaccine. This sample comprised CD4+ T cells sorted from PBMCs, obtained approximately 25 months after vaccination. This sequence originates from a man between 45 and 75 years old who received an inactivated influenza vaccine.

The CDR3 loop reads CASSQIQVRLSDVAKNIQYF. The DNA of the CDR3 is TGCGCCAGCAGCCAAATACAGGTGCGCCTAAGCGACGTAGCCAAAAACATTCAGTACTTC. This chain uses TRBV4-1 with TRBJ2-4; possible D gene TRBD1, 5 bases. V gave up 2 bases and J gave up 0 bases, with 23 bases separating them. Germline V gene data show CDR1 as MGHRA and CDR2 as YSYEKL. The CDR3 covers 20 residues.